The rows below give T cell receptor beta chains drawn from one sample of a study of early T cells in non-severe SARS-CoV-2 infection. TCRdb ran MiXCR on the 5' RACE reads and lists one entry per CDR3 protein. The sample carries tens of thousands of distinct CDR3 sequences, about an eighth recorded once. The material sequenced was whole blood, taken at baseline. All receptors derive from an adult who was a healthcare worker with PCR-confirmed SARS-CoV-2 infection or an uninfected control (not recorded which). CDR3s include the opening cysteine and the closing phenylalanine or tryptophan. The size field is filled for only some rows; it gives once, few, many or a size class.

CDR3 | J | size | length | V
CASNSGSTVTEAFF | TRBJ1-1 | - | 14 | TRBV12-3/TRBV12-4
CASSVGGGYTF | TRBJ1-2 | few | 11 | TRBV2
CASSRGGLYQETQYF | TRBJ2-5 | - | 15 | TRBV3-1
CASSLDRTGGHEQYF | TRBJ2-7 | - | 15 | TRBV11-3
CASSWAGDEQYF | TRBJ2-7 | - | 12 | TRBV5-4
CASSSGQDWYEQYF | TRBJ2-7 | - | 14 | TRBV7-2
CASSLKGSGAQQETQYF | TRBJ2-5 | few | 17 | TRBV5-1
CASSVGGRSTDTQYF | TRBJ2-3 | many | 15 | TRBV9
CASSSRTGANVLTF | TRBJ2-6 | - | 14 | TRBV11-2
CASSQGALTSKNIQYF | TRBJ2-4 | few | 16 | TRBV3-1
CSVDKGQPDTQYF | TRBJ2-3 | few | 13 | TRBV29-1
CSVRSISYEQYF | TRBJ2-7 | few | 12 | TRBV29-1
CASSFYDRPPYNEQFF | TRBJ2-1 | - | 16 | TRBV7-2
CASSLGLAGTTDTQYF | TRBJ2-3 | - | 16 | TRBV5-5
CASSKSLRDTQYF | TRBJ2-3 | - | 13 | TRBV13
CASSDSRNSPLHF | TRBJ1-6 | - | 13 | TRBV19